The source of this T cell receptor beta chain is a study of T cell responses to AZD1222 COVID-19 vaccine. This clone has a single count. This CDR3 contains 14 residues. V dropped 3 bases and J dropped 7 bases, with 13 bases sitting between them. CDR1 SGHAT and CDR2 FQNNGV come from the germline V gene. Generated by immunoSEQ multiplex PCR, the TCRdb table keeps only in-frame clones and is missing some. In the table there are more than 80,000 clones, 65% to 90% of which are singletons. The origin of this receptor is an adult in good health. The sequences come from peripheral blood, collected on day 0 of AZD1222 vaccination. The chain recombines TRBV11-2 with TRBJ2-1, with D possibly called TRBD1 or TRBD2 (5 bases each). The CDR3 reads CASSLAGTTNEQFF. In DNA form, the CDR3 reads TGTGCCAGCAGCTTGGCCGGGACCACAAATGAGCAGTTCTTC.